This T cell receptor beta chain was sequenced during a study of neurological immune-mediated disorders. 5'RACE with 10-nucleotide random UMIs generated the cDNA. MiXCR, applied by TCRdb to the 5' RACE reads, yields one record per CDR3 protein. The data contain under 40,000 distinct CDR3 sequences, 3% to 3.5% of them singletons. This clonotype was picked up many times. The antigen is undetermined. Study-wide results and caveats: While HTLV-1-associated myelopathy showed the greatest TCR clonal expansion, multiple sclerosis showed the least, falling below healthy controls.

V was clipped by 2 bases and J by 6 bases, with 13 bases between them. The CDR3 consists of 14 residues. Germline V CDR1 and CDR2: MNHNY, SVGAGI (reference sequence). Regarding time point: longitudinal time-point 1 (baseline). The TCR comes from a woman aged 60 to 75 with multiple sclerosis. The V gene is TRBV6-6, the J gene TRBJ1-2, with a weak D call TRBD1 (5 bases). Sample: PBMCs. CDR3 amino acids: CASSYGTERNGYTF. The CDR3 bases are TGTGCCAGCAGTTACGGGACGGAGAGAAATGGCTACACCTTC.